These T cell receptor beta chains were read from a single sample in a study of cytomegalovirus exposure and HLA in healthy donors. TCRdb keeps only in-frame clones here, not all; method: immunoSEQ multiplex PCR. Here the sample spans around 140,000 clones, over 65% being singletons. Sample: PBMCs. Source of these receptors: a male donor in good health and CMV-seronegative. The CDR3 runs from the conserved cysteine through the conserved F or W. A D gene is named only where the DNA matches it firmly. Size values are once, few and many counts, or a class for expanded clones, and some rows have none.

>.|TRBD1|TRBV2|TRBJ1-1
CASSEGGQVHNTEAFF
TGTGCCAGCAGTGAAGGGGGACAGGTCCACAACACTGAAGCTTTCTTT
>.|TRBD1|TRBV6-5|TRBJ2-7
CASSPGTGTDEQYF
TGTGCCAGCAGCCCAGGGACAGGGACTGACGAGCAGTACTTC
>few|.|TRBV6-1|TRBJ1-2
CASNRVSSSNYGYTF
TGTGCCAGCAACCGGGTTTCCTCCTCTAACTATGGCTACACCTTC
>once|.|TRBV20-1|TRBJ2-7
CSASPAYEQYF
TGCAGTGCTAGCCCCGCCTACGAGCAGTACTTC
>.|.|TRBV5-6|TRBJ1-2
CASSYGRGYTF
TGTGCCAGCAGCTACGGCAGGGGCTACACCTTC
>.|.|TRBV7-2|TRBJ2-1
CASTNGGNEQFF
TGTGCCAGCACTAATGGGGGGAATGAGCAGTTCTTC
>once|TRBD1|TRBV19|TRBJ1-1
CASRAGQREAFF
TGTGCCAGTAGGGCGGGACAGAGAGAAGCTTTCTTT
>once|.|TRBV28|TRBJ2-2
CASNLRAGELFF
TGTGCCAGCAACCTGAGGGCCGGGGAGCTGTTTTTT
>.|.|TRBV4-1|TRBJ1-1
CASSHAIPEDTEAFF
TGCGCCAGCAGCCACGCGATCCCCGAGGACACTGAAGCTTTCTTT
>.|TRBD1|TRBV27|TRBJ1-4
CASSLKSGTGDRRKLFF
TGTGCCAGCAGTTTGAAATCAGGGACAGGGGATCGGAGGAAACTGTTTTTT
>.|.|TRBV6-5|TRBJ2-7
CATATGIPYEQYF
TGTGCCACCGCGACAGGAATTCCCTACGAGCAGTACTTC
>.|TRBD1|TRBV7-9|TRBJ2-5
CASSLRTGVQETQYF
TGTGCCAGCAGCTTGAGGACAGGGGTCCAAGAGACCCAGTACTTC
>.|.|TRBV4-1|TRBJ2-1
CASSQRLPLSYNEQFF
TGCGCCAGCAGCCAACGCTTGCCACTATCCTACAATGAGCAGTTCTTC
>few|TRBD1|TRBV7-9|TRBJ2-5
CASSLSGGQGKTQYF
TGTGCCAGCAGCTTATCAGGCGGACAGGGGAAGACCCAGTACTTC
>.|TRBD1|TRBV5-1|TRBJ2-5
CASSLVRGQYQETQYF
TGCGCCAGCAGCTTGGTTCGGGGACAGTACCAAGAGACCCAGTACTTC
>.|.|TRBV28|TRBJ2-7
CASTAQGGYEQYF
TGTGCCAGCACCGCTCAGGGAGGCTACGAGCAGTACTTC
>.|.|TRBV5-4|TRBJ2-1
CASSSGEAAEQFF
TGTGCCAGCAGCTCGGGGGAAGCGGCTGAGCAGTTCTTC
>once|.|TRBV5-1|TRBJ2-1
CASSLVGGLADNEQFF
TGCGCCAGCAGCTTGGTAGGTGGGCTAGCCGACAATGAGCAGTTCTTC
>.|.|TRBV7-9|TRBJ1-1
CASSLVAAGTEAFF
TGTGCCAGCAGCTTAGTCGCGGCGGGCACTGAAGCTTTCTTT
>.|TRBD2|TRBV27|TRBJ2-7
CASSLTSGYSYEQYF
TGTGCCAGCAGTTTGACTAGCGGTTATTCCTACGAGCAGTACTTC
>.|.|TRBV27|TRBJ2-3
CASSWGFTDTQYF
TGTGCCAGCAGCTGGGGCTTCACAGATACGCAGTATTTT
>.|.|TRBV19|TRBJ1-5
CASSTAISFNQPQHF
TGTGCCAGTTCAACTGCGATCTCTTTCAATCAGCCCCAGCATTTT
>.|TRBD1|TRBV27|TRBJ2-7
CASSLSFRQGYEQYF
TGTGCCAGCAGTTTATCGTTTAGACAGGGCTACGAGCAGTACTTC
>.|.|TRBV6-5|TRBJ1-4
CASSPGGNEKLFF
TGTGCCAGCAGTCCCGGGGGTAATGAAAAACTGTTTTTT
>.|.|TRBV30|TRBJ1-5
CAWSVAALGQPQHF
TGTGCCTGGAGTGTCGCGGCCCTCGGACAGCCCCAGCATTTT
>.|.|TRBV9|TRBJ2-6
CASSVWSSGANVLTF
TGTGCCAGCAGCGTCTGGAGCTCTGGGGCCAACGTCCTGACTTTC
>.|TRBD1|TRBV30|TRBJ2-7
CACDRGQRDEQYF
TGTGCCTGCGACAGGGGGCAGAGGGACGAGCAGTACTTC
>.|.|TRBV19|TRBJ1-2
CASSNTGSTGYGYTF
TGTGCCAGTAGCAATACAGGGAGTACGGGGTATGGCTACACCTTC
>.|TRBD1|TRBV2|TRBJ2-5
CASRLDRSQETQYF
TGTGCCAGCCGCCTGGACAGGAGCCAAGAGACCCAGTACTTC
>.|.|TRBV6-5|TRBJ1-2
CASSYGQSYGYTF
TGTGCCAGCAGTTACGGACAGTCCTATGGCTACACCTTC
>.|.|TRBV28|TRBJ2-7
CASSLEAASRYEQYF
TGTGCCAGCAGTTTGGAAGCGGCCTCAAGGTACGAGCAGTACTTC
>.|.|TRBV19|TRBJ2-1
CAMGTGSYNEQFF
TGTGCCATGGGAACGGGAAGCTACAATGAGCAGTTCTTC
>.|TRBD2|TRBV7-7|TRBJ2-1
CASAMASGINEQFF
TGTGCCAGCGCCATGGCTAGCGGGATTAATGAGCAGTTCTTC
>medium-sized|TRBD2|TRBV6-4|TRBJ2-3
CASSERETDTQYF
TGTGCCAGCAGTGAGCGGGAGACAGATACGCAGTATTTT
>.|.|TRBV27|TRBJ2-7
CASSSRTAHEQYF
TGTGCCAGCAGTTCCCGGACAGCCCACGAGCAGTACTTC
>.|.|TRBV7-9|TRBJ1-5
CASSLEGKKPQHF
TGTGCCAGCAGCTTGGAGGGGAAGAAGCCCCAGCATTTT
>.|.|TRBV6-5|TRBJ2-7
CASSYSTGETGYEQYF
TGTGCCAGCAGTTACTCTACGGGGGAGACTGGGTACGAGCAGTACTTC
>.|.|TRBV7-2|TRBJ2-7
CASSASGWSSYEQYF
TGTGCCAGCAGCGCCAGCGGTTGGAGCTCCTACGAGCAGTACTTC
>.|TRBD1|TRBV7-6|TRBJ1-1
CASSLGMGAGGASEAFF
TGTGCCAGCAGCTTAGGGATGGGGGCAGGGGGCGCATCTGAAGCTTTCTTT
>.|.|TRBV5-1|TRBJ2-6
CASSLGGTNGANVLTF
TGCGCCAGCAGCTTGGGCGGGACCAATGGGGCCAACGTCCTGACTTTC
>.|.|TRBV29-1|TRBJ1-1
CSAAGGGTEAFF
TGCAGCGCCGCGGGAGGCGGCACTGAAGCTTTCTTT
>.|TRBD1|TRBV19|TRBJ1-5
CASSHDLGQGHQPQHF
TGTGCCAGTAGCCACGACCTGGGACAGGGCCATCAGCCCCAGCATTTT
>.|.|TRBV6-5|TRBJ2-3
CASSLTFSTDTQYF
TGTGCCAGCAGTCTAACGTTCAGCACAGATACGCAGTATTTT
>once|.|TRBV12-2|TRBJ2-7
CASRLGGGSGSQYEQYF
TGTGCAAGTCGCTTAGGAGGAGGTAGCGGGAGTCAATACGAGCAGTACTTC
>.|.|TRBV11-2|TRBJ1-3
CASSLDRNTIYF
TGTGCCAGCAGCTTAGATAGAAACACCATATATTTT
>few|TRBD2|TRBV30|TRBJ2-1
CAWSMVAGGEQFF
TGTGCCTGGAGTATGGTAGCGGGAGGTGAGCAGTTCTTC
>.|.|TRBV28|TRBJ1-1
CASSSLAGSPGAEAFF
TGTGCCAGCAGCTCTTTGGCGGGCAGCCCGGGCGCTGAAGCTTTCTTT
>.|.|TRBV27|TRBJ2-7
CASRSTPYEQYF
TGTGCCAGCAGATCTACCCCCTACGAGCAGTACTTC
>.|.|TRBV28|TRBJ1-1
CASSLRAGDWGTEAFF
TGTGCCAGCAGTTTAAGGGCAGGGGATTGGGGCACTGAAGCTTTCTTT
>.|.|TRBV7-2|TRBJ2-7
CASSLFPGHFYEQYF
TGTGCCAGCAGCTTATTCCCGGGACACTTCTACGAGCAGTACTTC
>.|.|TRBV19|TRBJ2-7
CASSPAGPPNEQYF
TGTGCCAGTAGTCCGGCAGGGCCCCCCAACGAGCAGTACTTC
>once|TRBD1|TRBV28|TRBJ1-1
CASSLGTVNTEAFF
TGTGCCAGCAGTTTAGGGACAGTGAACACTGAAGCTTTCTTT
>.|.|TRBV9|TRBJ2-2
CASSFEEGLTGELFF
TGTGCCAGCAGCTTTGAGGAGGGCCTAACCGGGGAGCTGTTTTTT
>.|TRBD2|TRBV9|TRBJ2-3
CASKQGLANTDTQYF
TGTGCCAGCAAACAGGGACTAGCGAACACAGATACGCAGTATTTT
>once|TRBD1|TRBV18|TRBJ2-1
CASSLADWTGQNEQFF
TGTGCCAGCTCACTAGCGGACTGGACAGGGCAGAATGAGCAGTTCTTC
>.|TRBD2|TRBV5-6|TRBJ2-1
CASSLGLAGPYNEQFF
TGTGCCAGCAGCTTGGGTCTAGCGGGACCCTACAATGAGCAGTTCTTC